This note documents a single TCR beta chain sequence. From germline, CDR1 is SGHRS and CDR2 YFSETQ. The V end lost 0 bases, the J end lost 0 bases, and 10 bases lay between the germline ends. This CDR3 is built from 16 residues. The sample is drawn from a study of cytomegalovirus exposure and HLA in healthy donors. 13 Jbeta primers and 60 Vbeta primers were used for the PCR. Only in-frame clones appear in the TCRdb table, and some are missing; sequencing was by immunoSEQ multiplex PCR. The table has 90,000 to 150,000 clones, 81% seen once. This clonotype was obtained from a woman in her thirties or forties in good health and CMV-seronegative. The sample taken for sequencing was PBMCs. The chain combines TRBV5-1 with TRBJ1-5; D possibly corresponds to TRBD1 (6 bases). CDR3 DNA: TGCGCCAGCAGCTTGGACGGACAGATTAGCAATCAGCCCCAGCATTTT. This sequence encodes CASSLDGQISNQPQHF.